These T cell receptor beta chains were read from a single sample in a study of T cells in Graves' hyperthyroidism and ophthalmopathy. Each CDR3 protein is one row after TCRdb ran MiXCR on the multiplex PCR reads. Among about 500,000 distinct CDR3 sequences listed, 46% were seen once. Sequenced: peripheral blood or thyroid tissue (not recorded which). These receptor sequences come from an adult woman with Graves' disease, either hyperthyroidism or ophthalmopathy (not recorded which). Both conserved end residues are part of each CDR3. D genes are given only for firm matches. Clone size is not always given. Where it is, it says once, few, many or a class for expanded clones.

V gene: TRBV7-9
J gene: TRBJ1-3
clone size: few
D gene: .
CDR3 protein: CASSPGNRNTIYF
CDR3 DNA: TGTGCCAGCAGCCCCGGGAACAGAAACACCATATATTTT

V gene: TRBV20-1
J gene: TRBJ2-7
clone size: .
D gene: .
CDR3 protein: CSARDPRGTPYEQYF
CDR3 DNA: TGCAGTGCTAGAGATCCACGAGGGACTCCTTACGAGCAGTACTTC

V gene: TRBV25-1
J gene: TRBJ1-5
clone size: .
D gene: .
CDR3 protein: CAKRTAYSNQPQHF
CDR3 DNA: TGTGCTAAAAGGACCGCATATAGCAATCAGCCCCAGCATTTT

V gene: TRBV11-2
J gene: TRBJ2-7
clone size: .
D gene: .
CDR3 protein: CAIGSGQNTYEQYF
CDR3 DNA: TGTGCCATCGGTAGCGGACAGAATACCTACGAGCAGTACTTC

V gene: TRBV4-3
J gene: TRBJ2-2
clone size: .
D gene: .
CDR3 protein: CASSQDTVLALTWGGELFF
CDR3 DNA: TGCGCCAGCAGCCAAGATACGGTGCTAGCGCTTACTTGGGGCGGGGAGCTGTTTTTT

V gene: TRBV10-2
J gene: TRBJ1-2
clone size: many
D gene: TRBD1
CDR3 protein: CASNPGQGANYGYTF
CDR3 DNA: TGCGCCAGCAATCCGGGACAGGGGGCTAACTATGGCTACACCTTC

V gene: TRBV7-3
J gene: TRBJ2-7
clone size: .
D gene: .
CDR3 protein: CASGPRLVGYEQYF
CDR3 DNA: TGTGCCAGCGGACCTCGACTAGTCGGCTACGAGCAGTACTTC

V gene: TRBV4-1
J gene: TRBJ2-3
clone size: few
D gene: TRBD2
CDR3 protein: CASSPETSGIADTQYF
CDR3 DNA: TGCGCCAGCAGCCCAGAGACTAGCGGGATCGCAGATACGCAGTATTTT

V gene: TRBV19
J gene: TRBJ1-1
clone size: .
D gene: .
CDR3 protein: CASSNLVGENTEAFF
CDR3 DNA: TGTGCCAGTAGTAACCTCGTGGGGGAAAACACTGAAGCTTTCTTT

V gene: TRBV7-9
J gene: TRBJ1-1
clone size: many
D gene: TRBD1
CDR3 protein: CASSLYGTANTEAFF
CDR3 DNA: TGTGCCAGCAGCCTTTATGGGACAGCGAACACTGAAGCTTTCTTT

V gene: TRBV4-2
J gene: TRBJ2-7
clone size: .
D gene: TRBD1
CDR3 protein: CASSPSRTGDYEQYF
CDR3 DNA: TGTGCCAGCAGCCCCTCCCGGACAGGAGATTACGAGCAGTACTTC

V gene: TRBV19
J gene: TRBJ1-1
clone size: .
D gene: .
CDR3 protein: CASSMVVGTEAFF
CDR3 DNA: TGTGCCAGTAGTATGGTCGTGGGAACTGAAGCTTTCTTT

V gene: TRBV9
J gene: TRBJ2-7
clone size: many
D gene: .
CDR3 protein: CASSVGTSGEQYF
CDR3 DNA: TGTGCCAGCAGCGTCGGGACCTCTGGGGAGCAGTACTTC

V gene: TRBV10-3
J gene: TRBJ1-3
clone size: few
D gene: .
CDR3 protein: CAISESTGSGNTIYF
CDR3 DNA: TGTGCCATCAGTGAATCGACTGGCTCTGGAAACACCATATATTTT

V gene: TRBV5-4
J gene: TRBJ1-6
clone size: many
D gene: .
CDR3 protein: CASSLGATSNSPLHF
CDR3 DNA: TGTGCCAGCAGCTTGGGGGCAACGAGTAATTCACCCCTCCACTTT

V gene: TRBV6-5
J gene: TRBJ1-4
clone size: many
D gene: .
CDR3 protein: CASSLGQRATNEKLFF
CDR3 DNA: TGTGCCAGCAGCCTTGGGCAGAGAGCAACTAATGAAAAACTGTTTTTT

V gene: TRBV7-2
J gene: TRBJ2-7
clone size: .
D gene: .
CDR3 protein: CASSLGPGEFYEQYF
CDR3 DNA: TGTGCCAGCAGCTTAGGTCCGGGGGAGTTCTACGAGCAGTACTTC

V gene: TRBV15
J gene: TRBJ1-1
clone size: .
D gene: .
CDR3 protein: CATSILQGRGRAFF
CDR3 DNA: TGTGCCACCAGCATCCTACAGGGACGGGGGCGAGCTTTCTTT